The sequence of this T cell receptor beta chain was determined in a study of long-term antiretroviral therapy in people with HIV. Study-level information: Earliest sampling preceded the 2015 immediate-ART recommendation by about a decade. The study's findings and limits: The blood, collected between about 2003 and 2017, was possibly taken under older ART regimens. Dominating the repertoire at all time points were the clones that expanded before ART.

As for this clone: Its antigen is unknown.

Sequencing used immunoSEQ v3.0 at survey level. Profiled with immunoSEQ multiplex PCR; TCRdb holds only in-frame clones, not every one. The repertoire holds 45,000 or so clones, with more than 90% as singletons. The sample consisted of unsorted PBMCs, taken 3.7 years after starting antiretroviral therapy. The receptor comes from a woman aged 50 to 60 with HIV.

The CDR3 coding sequence is TGCGCCAGCAGCTTGGAAGACACCATATATTTT. This gives the protein CASSLEDTIYF. This sequence joins TRBV5-1 and TRBJ1-3; D gene uncertain. This CDR3 has 11 residues. V lost 0 bases, J lost 8 bases, and 3 bases lay in between. The V gene's germline CDR1 is SGHRS and CDR2 YFSETQ.